This T cell receptor beta chain was sequenced for a study of T cells after yellow fever vaccination. Study in general: SMART-Seq v4 Ultra Low Input prepared libraries from low-cell fractions.

V was clipped by 3 bases and J by 5 bases, with 16 bases between them. The germline V gene has CDR1 KGHSH and CDR2 LQKENI. The CDR3 covers 15 residues. For TCR, cDNA came from 5'RACE template switching, which added a universal primer site and UMIs. TCRdb re-derived calls from the 5' RACE reads in MiXCR, one entry per CDR3 protein. The sample consists of hundreds of thousands of distinct CDR3 sequences, 12% of them appearing once. The TCR was taken from a man in his late teens or twenties who received the YFV17D yellow fever vaccine. This specimen was CD4+ T cells sorted from PBMCs, taken 15 days after the yellow fever booster vaccination. V and J are TRBV18 and TRBJ1-2; D call uncertain. CDR3 coding DNA: TGTGCCAGCTCACCTAAGACGGGGAGAATATATGGCTACACCTTC. Its protein product is CASSPKTGRIYGYTF.